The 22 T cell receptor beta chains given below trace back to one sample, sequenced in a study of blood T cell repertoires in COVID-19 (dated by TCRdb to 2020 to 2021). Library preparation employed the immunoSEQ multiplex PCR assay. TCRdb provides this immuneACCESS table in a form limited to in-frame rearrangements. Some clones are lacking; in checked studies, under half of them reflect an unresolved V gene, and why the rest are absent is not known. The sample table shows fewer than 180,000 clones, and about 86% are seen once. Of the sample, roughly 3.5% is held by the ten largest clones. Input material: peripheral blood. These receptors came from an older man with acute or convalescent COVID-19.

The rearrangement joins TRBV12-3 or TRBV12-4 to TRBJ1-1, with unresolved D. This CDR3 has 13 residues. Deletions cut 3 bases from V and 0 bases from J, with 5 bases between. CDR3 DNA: TGTGCCAGCAGTTTCTTAGTGAACACTGAAGCTTTCTTT. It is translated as CASSFLVNTEAFF.

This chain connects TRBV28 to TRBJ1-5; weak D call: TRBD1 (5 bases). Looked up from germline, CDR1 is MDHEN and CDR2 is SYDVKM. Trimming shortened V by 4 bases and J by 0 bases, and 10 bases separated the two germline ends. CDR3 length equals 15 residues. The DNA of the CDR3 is TGTGCCAGCAGTTCCCAGGGTTTTAGCAATCAGCCCCAGCATTTT. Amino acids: CASSSQGFSNQPQHF.

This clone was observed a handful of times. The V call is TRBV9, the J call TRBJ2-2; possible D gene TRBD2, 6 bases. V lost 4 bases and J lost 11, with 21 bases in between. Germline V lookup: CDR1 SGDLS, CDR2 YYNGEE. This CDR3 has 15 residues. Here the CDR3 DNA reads TGTGCCAGCAGCACACTAGCCTCTAGCGTTCGAGAGCTGTTTTTT. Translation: CASSTLASSVRELFF.

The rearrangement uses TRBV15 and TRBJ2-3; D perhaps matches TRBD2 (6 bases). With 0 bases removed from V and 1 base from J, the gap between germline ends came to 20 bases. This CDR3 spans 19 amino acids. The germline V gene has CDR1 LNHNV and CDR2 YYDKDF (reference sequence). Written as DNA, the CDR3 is TGTGCCACCAGCAGAGATTCTTTGTTCGGGCGGGAAGGCACAGATACGCAGTATTTT. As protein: CATSRDSLFGREGTDTQYF.

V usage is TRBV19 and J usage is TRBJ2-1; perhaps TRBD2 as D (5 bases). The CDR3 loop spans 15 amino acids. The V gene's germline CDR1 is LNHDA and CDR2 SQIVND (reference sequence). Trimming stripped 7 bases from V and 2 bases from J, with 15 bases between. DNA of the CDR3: TGTGCCAGTACCGCCGGAGGCTACCCCTACAATGAGCAGTTCTTC. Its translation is CASTAGGYPYNEQFF.

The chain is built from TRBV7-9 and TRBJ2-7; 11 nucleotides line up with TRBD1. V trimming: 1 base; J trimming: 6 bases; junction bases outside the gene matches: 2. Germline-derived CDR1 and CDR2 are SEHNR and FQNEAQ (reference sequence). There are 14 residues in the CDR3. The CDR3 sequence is CASSLGGQGAEQYF. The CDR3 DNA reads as TGTGCCAGCAGCTTAGGAGGACAGGGGGCCGAGCAGTACTTC.

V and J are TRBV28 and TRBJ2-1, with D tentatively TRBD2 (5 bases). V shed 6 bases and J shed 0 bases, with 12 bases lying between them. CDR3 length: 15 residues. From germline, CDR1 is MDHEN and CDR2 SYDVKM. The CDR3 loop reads CASSPTTSSYNEQFF. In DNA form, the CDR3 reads TGTGCCAGCAGCCCGACTACTAGCTCCTACAATGAGCAGTTCTTC.

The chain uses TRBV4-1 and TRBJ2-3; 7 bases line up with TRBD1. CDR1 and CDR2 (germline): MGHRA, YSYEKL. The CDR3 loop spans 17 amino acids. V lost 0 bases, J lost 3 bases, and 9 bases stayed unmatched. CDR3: CASSQDSNRGGTDTQYF. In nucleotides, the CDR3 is TGCGCCAGCAGCCAAGATTCAAACAGGGGTGGTACAGATACGCAGTATTTT.

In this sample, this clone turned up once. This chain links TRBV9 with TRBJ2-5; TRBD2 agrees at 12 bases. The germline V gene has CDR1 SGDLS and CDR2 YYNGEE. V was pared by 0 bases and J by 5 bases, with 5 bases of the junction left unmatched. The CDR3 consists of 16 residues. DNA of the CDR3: TGTGCCAGCAGCGTAGGGGTGCTAGCGGGAGGGGAGACCCAGTACTTC. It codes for CASSVGVLAGGETQYF.

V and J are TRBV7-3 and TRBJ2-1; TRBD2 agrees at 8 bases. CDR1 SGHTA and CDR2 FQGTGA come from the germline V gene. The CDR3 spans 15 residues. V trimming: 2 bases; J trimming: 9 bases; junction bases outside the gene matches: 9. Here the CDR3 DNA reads TGTGCCAGCAGCTTAGACGGGAGGGGTGGGCGTGAGCAGTTCTTC. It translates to CASSLDGRGGREQFF.

CDR3 bases: TGTGCCAGCCTTCTCGACAGGGGATTTCAGGATGAGCAGTTCTTC. Protein sequence: CASLLDRGFQDEQFF. V is TRBV2 and J is TRBJ2-1, with 8 nucleotides matching TRBD1. Germline V CDR1 and CDR2: SNHLY, FYNNEI. V lost 8 bases to trimming and J lost 8 bases; unmatched junction nucleotides: 14. This CDR3 has 15 amino acids.

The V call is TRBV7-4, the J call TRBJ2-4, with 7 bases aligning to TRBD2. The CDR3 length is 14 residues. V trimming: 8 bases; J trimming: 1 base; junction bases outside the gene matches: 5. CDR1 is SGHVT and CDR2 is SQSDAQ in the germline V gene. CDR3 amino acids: CASGREPAKNIQYF. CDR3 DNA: TGTGCCAGCGGGAGGGAGCCGGCCAAAAACATTCAGTACTTC.

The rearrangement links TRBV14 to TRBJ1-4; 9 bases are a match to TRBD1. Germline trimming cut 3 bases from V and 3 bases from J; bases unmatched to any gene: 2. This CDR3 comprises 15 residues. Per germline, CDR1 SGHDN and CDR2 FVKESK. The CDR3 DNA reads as TGTGCCAGCAGCCAGGACAGGGGCCCTAATGAAAAACTGTTTTTT. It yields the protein CASSQDRGPNEKLFF.

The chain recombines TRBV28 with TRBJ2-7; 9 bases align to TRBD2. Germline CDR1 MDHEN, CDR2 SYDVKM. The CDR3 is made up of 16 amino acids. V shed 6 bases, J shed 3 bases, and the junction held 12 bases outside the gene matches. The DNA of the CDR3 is TGTGCCAGCAGAGCTTATGGCATGACTAGCGGCTACGAGCAGTACTTC. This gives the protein CASRAYGMTSGYEQYF.

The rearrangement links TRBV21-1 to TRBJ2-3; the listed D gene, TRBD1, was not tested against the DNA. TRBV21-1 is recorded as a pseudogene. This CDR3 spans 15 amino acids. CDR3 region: CASSKVQGHTDTQYF. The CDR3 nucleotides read TGTGCCAGCAGCAAAGTTCAGGGACACACAGATACGCAGTATTTT.

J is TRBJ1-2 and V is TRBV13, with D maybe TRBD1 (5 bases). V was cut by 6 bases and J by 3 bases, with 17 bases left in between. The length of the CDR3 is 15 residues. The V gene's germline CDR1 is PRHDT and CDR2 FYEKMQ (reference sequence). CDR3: CASSGQGLGYYGYTF. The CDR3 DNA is TGTGCCAGCAGTGGGCAGGGATTAGGGTACTATGGCTACACCTTC.

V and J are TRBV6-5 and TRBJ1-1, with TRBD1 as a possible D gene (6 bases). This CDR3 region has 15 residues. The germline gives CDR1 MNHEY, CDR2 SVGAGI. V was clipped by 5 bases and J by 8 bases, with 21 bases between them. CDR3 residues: CASSRPGTPPREAFF. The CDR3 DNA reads TGTGCCAGCAGTCGTCCCGGGACACCTCCGAGGGAAGCTTTCTTT.

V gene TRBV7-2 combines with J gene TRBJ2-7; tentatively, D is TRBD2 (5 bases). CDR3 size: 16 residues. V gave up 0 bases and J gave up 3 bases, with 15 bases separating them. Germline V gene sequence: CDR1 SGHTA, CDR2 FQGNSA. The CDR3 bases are TGTGCCAGCAGCTTAGCGGGAACTAGTGGTCGCTACGAGCAGTACTTC. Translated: CASSLAGTSGRYEQYF.

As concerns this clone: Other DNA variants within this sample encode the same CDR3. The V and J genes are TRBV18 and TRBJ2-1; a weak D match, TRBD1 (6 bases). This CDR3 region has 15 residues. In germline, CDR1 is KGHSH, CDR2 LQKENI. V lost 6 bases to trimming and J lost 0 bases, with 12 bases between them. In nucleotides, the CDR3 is TGTGCCAGCTCCCCGGGACAAAGCTCCTACAATGAGCAGTTCTTC. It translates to CASSPGQSSYNEQFF.

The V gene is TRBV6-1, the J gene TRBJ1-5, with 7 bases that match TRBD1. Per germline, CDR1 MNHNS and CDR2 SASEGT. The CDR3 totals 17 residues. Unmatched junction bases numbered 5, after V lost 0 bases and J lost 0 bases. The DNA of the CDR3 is TGTGCCAGCAGTGAAGCCTGGGGACAGATTAGCAATCAGCCCCAGCATTTT. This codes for CASSEAWGQISNQPQHF.

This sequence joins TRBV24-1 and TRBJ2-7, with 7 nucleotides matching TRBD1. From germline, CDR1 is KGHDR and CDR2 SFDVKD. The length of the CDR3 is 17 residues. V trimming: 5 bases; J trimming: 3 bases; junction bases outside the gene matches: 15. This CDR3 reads CATSAPARDSLGYEQYF. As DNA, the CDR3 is TGTGCCACCAGTGCCCCTGCCCGGGACAGCTTGGGCTACGAGCAGTACTTC.

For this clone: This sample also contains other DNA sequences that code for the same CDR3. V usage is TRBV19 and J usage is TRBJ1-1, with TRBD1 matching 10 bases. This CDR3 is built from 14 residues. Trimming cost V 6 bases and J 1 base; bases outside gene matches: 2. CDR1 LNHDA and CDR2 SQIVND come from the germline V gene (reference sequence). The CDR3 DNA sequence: TGTGCCAGTAGAAGGGACAGGGGGAACACTGAAGCTTTCTTT. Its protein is CASRRDRGNTEAFF. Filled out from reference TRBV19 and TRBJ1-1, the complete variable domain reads DGGITQSPKYLFRKEGQNVTLSCEQNLNHDAMYWYRQDPGQGLRLIYYSQIVNDFQKGDIAEGYSVSREKKESFPLTVTSAQKNPTAFYLCASRRDRGNTEAFFGQGTRLTVV.